Following are 7 T cell receptor beta chains from one sample sequenced in a study of shared clonotypes between healthy human individuals. The repertoire was sequenced with immunoSEQ multiplex PCR; TCRdb's copy has only in-frame clones and lacks some. The sample lists roughly 2 million clones, less than 95% occurring once. Cells designated naive CD8 were CD45RO-negative and were positively selected for CCR7, with terminally differentiated effector memory CD45RA+ cells excluded. Sequenced: naive CD8+ T cells sorted from blood. The receptor source for this set is a man younger than 35 in good health.

The chain carries TRBV28 and TRBJ2-1; D possibly uses TRBD1 or TRBD2 (5 bases each). Between the trimmed V and J ends, which lost 4 bases and 2 bases, there was a span of 15 bases. CDR1 and CDR2 from the germline V gene are MDHEN and SYDVKM. The CDR3 loop spans 16 amino acids. The chain's CDR3 is CASSSTRDPPYNEQFF. The CDR3 bases are TGTGCCAGCAGTTCAACCCGGGACCCCCCCTACAATGAGCAGTTCTTC. The whole variable domain, remainder taken from reference TRBV28 and TRBJ2-1, is DVKVTQSSRYLVKRTGEKVFLECVQDMDHENMFWYRQDPGLGLRLIYFSYDVKMKEKGDIPEGYSVSREKKERFSLILESASTNQTSMYLCASSSTRDPPYNEQFFGPGTRLTVL.

On this clone itself: This may be a read error, as it is one base from a much larger clone. The chain uses TRBV5-5 and TRBJ2-7; no definite D call. Trimming shortened V by 3 bases and J by 2 bases, and 3 bases separated the two germline ends. The CDR3 consists of 11 residues. CDR1 and CDR2 from the germline V gene are SGHKS and YYEKEE (reference sequence). The CDR3 here is CASSSTYEQYF. CDR3 in DNA: TGTGCCAGCAGCTCAACCTACGAGCAGTACTTC.

The chain couples TRBV9 to TRBJ1-5; no reliable D call. Germline lookup yields CDR1 SGDLS and CDR2 YYNGEE. The CDR3 totals 13 residues. Trimming cost V 0 bases and J 9 bases, with 10 bases left between them. Here the CDR3 reads CASSVGSGRPQHF. The DNA of the CDR3 is TGTGCCAGCAGCGTAGGATCGGGCCGGCCCCAGCATTTT.

The V gene is TRBV19, the J gene TRBJ2-1; D may be TRBD2 (6 bases). This CDR3 is built from 13 residues. Trimming removed 6 bases at V and 6 bases at J, with 12 bases between. CDR1 is LNHDA, CDR2 SQIVND, per germline (reference sequence). CDR3 nucleotide sequence: TGTGCCAGTAGCGGGACTCACCCCAATGAGCAGTTCTTC. It encodes CASSGTHPNEQFF.

V usage is TRBV6-6 and J usage is TRBJ2-7; TRBD1 might be the D (6 bases). The V end lost 5 bases, the J end lost 5 bases, and 13 bases lay between the germline ends. CDR1 and CDR2 from the germline V gene are MNHNY and SVGAGI (reference sequence). The CDR3 is 13 residues long. The DNA of the CDR3 is TGTGCCAGCAGTCTAACAGGGAACAACGAGCAGTACTTC. Its translation: CASSLTGNNEQYF.

The sample holds one count of this clone. The chain links TRBV2 to TRBJ2-1; D gene unclear. The CDR3 contains 12 residues. Trimming took 6 bases from V and 9 from J, leaving 12 bases between them. Germline V CDR1 and CDR2: SNHLY, FYNNEI. CDR3 sequence (DNA): TGTGCCAGCAGCCTCAGAATCTCTGAGCAGTTCTTC. It yields the protein CASSLRISEQFF.

The chain is built from TRBV28 and TRBJ2-5, with D tentatively TRBD2 (6 bases). The V gene lost 6 bases and the J gene lost 1 base, with 12 bases spanning the gap. CDR1 is MDHEN and CDR2 is SYDVKM in the germline V gene. The CDR3 consists of 14 residues. For the CDR3, the DNA is TGTGCCAGCAGGGCGTTGGGGGGCCAAGAGACCCAGTACTTC. Its translation is CASRALGGQETQYF.